This passage covers 9 T cell receptor beta chains from one sample sequenced in a study of blood T cell repertoires in COVID-19. Profiled with immunoSEQ multiplex PCR; TCRdb holds only in-frame clones, not every one. The profile shows almost 70,000 clones, roughly 87% of them singletons. The sequencing input was peripheral blood. The receptor set was obtained from a woman in her 50s with active COVID-19.

This clone showed up many times. This chain connects TRBV11-2 to TRBJ2-7, with 13 bases that match TRBD2. This CDR3 has 16 amino acids. With 5 bases clipped from V and 4 bases from J, the junction kept 8 bases outside the gene matches. Germline V CDR1 and CDR2: SGHAT, FQNNGV. The CDR3 here is CASSPRTSGSAYEQYF. The CDR3 nucleotides read TGTGCCAGCAGCCCCCGGACTAGCGGGAGCGCATACGAGCAGTACTTC.

The rearrangement uses TRBV7-9 and TRBJ2-2; 7 bases are shared with TRBD2. The junction had 7 bases not matched to a gene; V was cut back by 6 bases and J by 6 bases. The CDR3 is made up of 14 amino acids. Per the germline V gene, CDR1 is SEHNR and CDR2 is FQNEAQ (reference sequence). The chain's CDR3 is CASSRLASSGELFF. The CDR3 coding sequence is TGTGCCAGCAGTCGACTAGCCTCGTCCGGGGAGCTGTTTTTT. The variable domain in full, with the rest retrieved from reference TRBV7-9 and TRBJ2-2, is DTGVSQNPRHKITKRGQNVTFRCDPISEHNRLYWYRQTLGQGPEFLTYFQNEAQLEKSRLLSDRFSAERPKGSFSTLEIQRTEQGDSAMYLCASSRLASSGELFFGEGSRLTVL.

V is TRBV7-9 and J is TRBJ2-7, with D possibly TRBD2 on 5 matching bases. The CDR3 contains 14 residues. Looked up from germline, CDR1 is SEHNR and CDR2 is FQNEAQ (reference sequence). V was pared by 4 bases and J by 4 bases, with 14 bases between. The CDR3, as DNA: TGTGCCAGCAGCTCAACCGGGATACAATACGAGCAGTACTTC. Translating gives CASSSTGIQYEQYF.

The chain combines TRBV21-1 with TRBJ1-6. TRBV21-1 is labeled a pseudogene. The CDR3 sequence is 19 residues long. The CDR3 DNA is TGTGCCAGCAGCAGCCGACGGTCCAGACGGGGTAACGGTAATTCACCCCTCCACTTT. It specifies CASSSRRSRRGNGNSPLHF.

J is TRBJ1-1 and V is TRBV6-6, with 7 bases lining up with TRBD1. CDR3 length equals 13 residues. CDR1 and CDR2 from the germline V gene are MNHNY and SVGAGI (reference sequence). The J segment lost 6 bases and the V segment lost 2 bases, leaving 3 bases of the junction unmatched. The CDR3 region is CASSYAQGSEAFF. In DNA, the CDR3 is TGTGCCAGCAGTTACGCACAGGGGTCTGAAGCTTTCTTT.

The rearrangement uses TRBV15 and TRBJ2-3; D remains unclear. The CDR3 totals 14 residues. Per the germline V gene, CDR1 is LNHNV and CDR2 is YYDKDF (reference sequence). Trimming shortened V by 0 bases and J by 4 bases, and 8 bases separated the two germline ends. The chain's CDR3 is CATSRDQVADTQYF. In DNA form, the CDR3 reads TGTGCCACCAGCAGAGACCAGGTGGCAGATACGCAGTATTTT.

The chain links TRBV9 to TRBJ1-1, with D perhaps TRBD1 (6 bases). The V end was cut by 0 bases, the J end by 0 bases, with 18 bases between. CDR1 is SGDLS, CDR2 YYNGEE, per germline. This CDR3 spans 18 amino acids. The CDR3 loop reads CASSVAPGDYPMNTEAFF. CDR3 bases: TGTGCCAGCAGCGTAGCCCCAGGGGACTATCCAATGAACACTGAAGCTTTCTTT.

With respect to this clone: The junction departs from the called germline gene at one end, perhaps through a read error. The chain links TRBV19 to TRBJ1-4; 8 bases map to TRBD1. The CDR3 is made up of 16 amino acids. Germline V CDR1 and CDR2: LNHDA, SQIVND (reference sequence). CDR3 nucleotides: TGTGCCAGTAGTCTTGGACAGGGTGGAACTAAGGAAAAACTGTTTTTT. Translating gives CASSLGQGGTKEKLFF. The variable domain in full, with the rest retrieved from reference TRBV19 and TRBJ1-4, is DGGITQSPKYLFRKEGQNVTLSCEQNLNHDAMYWYRQDPGQGLRLIYYSQIVNDFQKGDIAEGYSVSREKKESFPLTVTSAQKNPTAFYLCASSLGQGGTKEKLFFGSGTQLSVL.

V and J are TRBV5-1 and TRBJ1-2; D is ambiguous. Germline lookup yields CDR1 SGHRS and CDR2 YFSETQ. There are 13 residues in the CDR3. The V and J ends lost 2 bases and 3 bases respectively, with 8 bases between them. The CDR3 loop is CASSFTADYGYTF. The DNA for the CDR3 is TGCGCCAGCAGCTTCACTGCCGACTATGGCTACACCTTC.